This T cell receptor (beta chain) stems from a study of blood T cell repertoires in COVID-19. About the study: Both acute and convalescent COVID-19 samples were obtained from the United States, Italy and Spain.

Original handling: Amplifying reference gene primers gave estimates of nucleated cell counts. Repertoires were generated with immunoSEQ multiplex PCR, while TCRdb's copy carries only in-frame clones and drops some. V, J and clone size were drawn from that table, and D and trimming were deduced from the DNA. Seen here are 160,000 or so clones, about 81% observed once, and the top ten hold 8% to 9.5%. The CDR3 spans 13 residues. V lost 6 bases and J 3 bases, leaving 11 bases between the germline ends. Germline assignment: CDR1 MNHEY and CDR2 SVGAGI. The gene calls are TRBV6-5 and TRBJ1-2, with D perhaps TRBD1 (6 bases). The sequence came from an older woman with acute or convalescent COVID-19. Specimen: peripheral blood. CDR3 DNA sequence: TGTGCCAGCAGATTTCAGGGGTACTATGGCTACACCTTC. Translating gives CASRFQGYYGYTF.